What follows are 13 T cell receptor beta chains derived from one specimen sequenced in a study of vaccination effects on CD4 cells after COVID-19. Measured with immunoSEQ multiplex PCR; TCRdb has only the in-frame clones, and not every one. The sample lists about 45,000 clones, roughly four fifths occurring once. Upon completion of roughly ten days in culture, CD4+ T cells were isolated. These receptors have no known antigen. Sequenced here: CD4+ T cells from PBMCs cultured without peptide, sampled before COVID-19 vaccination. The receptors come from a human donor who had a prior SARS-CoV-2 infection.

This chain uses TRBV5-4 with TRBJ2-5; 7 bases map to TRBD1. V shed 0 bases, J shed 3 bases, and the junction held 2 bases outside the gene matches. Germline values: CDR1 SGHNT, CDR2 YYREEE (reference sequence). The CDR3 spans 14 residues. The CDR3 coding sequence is TGTGCCAGCAGCTTGGAGGGGACAGAAGAGACCCAGTACTTC. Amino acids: CASSLEGTEETQYF.

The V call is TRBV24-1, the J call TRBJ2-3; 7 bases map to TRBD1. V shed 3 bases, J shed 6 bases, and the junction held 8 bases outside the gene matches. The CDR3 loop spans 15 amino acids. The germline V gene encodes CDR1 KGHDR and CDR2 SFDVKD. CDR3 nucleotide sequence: TGTGCCACCAGTGATCCGGGACAGACTTTCGATACGCAGTATTTT. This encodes CATSDPGQTFDTQYF.

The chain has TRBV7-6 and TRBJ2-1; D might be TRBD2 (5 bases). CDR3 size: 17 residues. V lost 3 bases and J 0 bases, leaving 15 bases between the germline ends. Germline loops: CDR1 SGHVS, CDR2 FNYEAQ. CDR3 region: CASSLEPAGSSYNEQFF. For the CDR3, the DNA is TGTGCCAGCAGCTTGGAACCCGCGGGTAGCTCCTACAATGAGCAGTTCTTC.

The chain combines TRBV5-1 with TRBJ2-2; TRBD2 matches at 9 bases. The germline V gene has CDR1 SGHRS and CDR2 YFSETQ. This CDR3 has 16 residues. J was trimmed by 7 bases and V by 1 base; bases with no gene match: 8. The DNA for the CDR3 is TGCGCCAGCAGCTTGAGTCTAGCGGGGAATCTCGGGGAGCTGTTTTTT. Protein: CASSLSLAGNLGELFF.

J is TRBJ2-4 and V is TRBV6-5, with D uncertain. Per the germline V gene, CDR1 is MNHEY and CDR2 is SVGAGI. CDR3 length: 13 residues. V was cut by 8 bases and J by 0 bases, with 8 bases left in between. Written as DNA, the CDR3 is TGTGCCAGCGGGGTACCAGCCAAAAACATTCAGTACTTC. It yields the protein CASGVPAKNIQYF.

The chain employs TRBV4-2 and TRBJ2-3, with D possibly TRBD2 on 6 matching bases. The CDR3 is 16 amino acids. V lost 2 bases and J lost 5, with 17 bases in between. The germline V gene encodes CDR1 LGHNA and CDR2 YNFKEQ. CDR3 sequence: CASSQSLRDLQDTQYF. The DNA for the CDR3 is TGTGCCAGCAGCCAAAGTTTGCGGGATTTGCAAGATACGCAGTATTTT.

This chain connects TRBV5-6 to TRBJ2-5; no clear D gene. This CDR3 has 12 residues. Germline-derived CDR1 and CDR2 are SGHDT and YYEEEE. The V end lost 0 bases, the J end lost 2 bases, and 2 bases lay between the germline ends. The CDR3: CASSLVQETQYF. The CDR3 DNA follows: TGTGCCAGCAGCTTGGTACAAGAGACCCAGTACTTC.

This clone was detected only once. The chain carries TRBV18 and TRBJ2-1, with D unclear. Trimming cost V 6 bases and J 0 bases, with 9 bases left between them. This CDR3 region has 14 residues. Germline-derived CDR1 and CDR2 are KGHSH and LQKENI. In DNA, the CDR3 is TGTGCCAGCTCGCGCAGTAGCTCCTACAATGAGCAGTTCTTC. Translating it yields CASSRSSSYNEQFF.

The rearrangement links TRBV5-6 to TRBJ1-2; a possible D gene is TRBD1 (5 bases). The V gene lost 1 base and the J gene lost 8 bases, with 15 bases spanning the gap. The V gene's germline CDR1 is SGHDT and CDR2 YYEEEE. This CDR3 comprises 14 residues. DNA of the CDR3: TGTGCCAGCAGCTTGTGGGGGGTGTCGGGAGGCTACACCTTC. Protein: CASSLWGVSGGYTF. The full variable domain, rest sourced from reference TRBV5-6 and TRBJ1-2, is DAGVTQSPTHLIKTRGQQVTLRCSPKSGHDTVSWYQQALGQGPQFIFQYYEEEERQRGNFPDRFSGHQFPNYSSELNVNALLLGDSALYLCASSLWGVSGGYTFGSGTRLTVV.

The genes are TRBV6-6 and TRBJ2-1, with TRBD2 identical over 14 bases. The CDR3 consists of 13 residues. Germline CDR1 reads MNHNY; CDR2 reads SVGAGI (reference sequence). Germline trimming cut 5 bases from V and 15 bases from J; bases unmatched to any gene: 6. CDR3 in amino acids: CASSPGTSGSLFF. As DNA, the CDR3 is TGTGCCAGCAGTCCCGGGACTAGCGGGAGTTTGTTCTTC.

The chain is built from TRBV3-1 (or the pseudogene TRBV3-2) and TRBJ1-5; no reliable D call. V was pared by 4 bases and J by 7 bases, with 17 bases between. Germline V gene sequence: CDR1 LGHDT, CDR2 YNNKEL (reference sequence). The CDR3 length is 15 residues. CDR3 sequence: CASSPDPDETQPQHF. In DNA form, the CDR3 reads TGTGCCAGCAGCCCAGACCCGGACGAAACCCAGCCCCAGCATTTT.

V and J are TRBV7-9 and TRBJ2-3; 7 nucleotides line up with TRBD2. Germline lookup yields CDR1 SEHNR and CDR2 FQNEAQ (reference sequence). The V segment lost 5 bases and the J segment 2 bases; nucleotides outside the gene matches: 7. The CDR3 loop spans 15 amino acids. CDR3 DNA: TGTGCCAGCAGCGAGAGAGCGGGGTACACAGATACGCAGTATTTT. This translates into CASSERAGYTDTQYF.

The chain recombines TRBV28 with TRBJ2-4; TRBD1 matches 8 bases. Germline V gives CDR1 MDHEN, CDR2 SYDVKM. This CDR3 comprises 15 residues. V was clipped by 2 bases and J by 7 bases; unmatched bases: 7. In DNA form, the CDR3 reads TGTGCCAGCAGTTTAATCGGACAGGGAGCGAACATTCAGTACTTC. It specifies CASSLIGQGANIQYF. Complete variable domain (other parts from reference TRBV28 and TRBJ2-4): DVKVTQSSRYLVKRTGEKVFLECVQDMDHENMFWYRQDPGLGLRLIYFSYDVKMKEKGDIPEGYSVSREKKERFSLILESASTNQTSMYLCASSLIGQGANIQYFGAGTRLSVL.